Presented here are 7 T cell receptor beta chains from one specimen sequenced in a study of kidney transplant recipient with SARS-CoV-2 infection. In TCRdb, the reads were re-called with MiXCR into one record per CDR3 protein. The sample holds about 240,000 distinct CDR3 sequences, 25% to 30% seen once. The source material was a blood sample, sampled at baseline and around day 120 from a kidney transplant recipient. Receptor source: a male patient between 25 and 39 years old who had COVID-19 and was a kidney transplant recipient. Some of the T cells may derive from the graft donor.

Regarding this clonotype: A much larger clone differs from this one at a single base, so this may be a read error. The J gene is TRBJ2-7, the V gene TRBV30; a weak D match, TRBD2 (5 bases). The V and J ends lost 3 bases and 2 bases respectively, with 11 bases between them. The CDR3 runs 13 residues. Germline V lookup: CDR1 GTSNPN, CDR2 SVGIG (reference sequence). This CDR3 is CAWRARRTYEQYF. The CDR3 DNA reads as TGTGCCTGGAGGGCCCGGAGGACCTACGAGCAGTACTTC.

The V gene is TRBV4-2, the J gene TRBJ2-5; a weak D match, TRBD1 (6 bases). The CDR3 covers 17 residues. V lost 4 bases and J 4 bases, leaving 22 bases between the germline ends. Germline V gene data show CDR1 as LGHNA and CDR2 as YNFKEQ. CDR3 region: CASSRGQAGDPPETQYF. In nucleotides, the CDR3 is TGTGCCAGCAGCCGGGGCCAGGCAGGGGACCCCCCAGAGACCCAGTACTTC.

This clonotype has ten or more counts. V gene TRBV6-5 combines with J gene TRBJ1-4; D is perhaps TRBD1 (6 bases). The V gene lost 2 bases and the J gene lost 5 bases, with 6 bases spanning the gap. CDR3 size: 13 residues. Germline V gene sequence: CDR1 MNHEY, CDR2 SVGAGI. The CDR3 sequence is CASSYTGNEKLFF. In DNA, the CDR3 is TGTGCCAGCAGTTACACAGGGAATGAAAAACTGTTTTTT.

Remarks on this clonotype: A single base separates this from a much larger clone, so it may be a read error. The genes are TRBV10-1 and TRBJ1-2; D is uncertain. The CDR3 runs 17 residues. V lost 5 bases and J lost 4, with 23 bases in between. CDR1 is WNHNN, CDR2 SYGVQD, per germline (reference sequence). The CDR3: CASSTVKRSRKAYGYTF. The CDR3 DNA reads as TGCGCCAGCAGTACAGTAAAAAGATCGCGAAAGGCCTATGGCTACACCTTC.

A note on this clonotype: A much larger clone sits a single nucleotide away, making a read error possible. The chain combines TRBV7-2 with TRBJ1-1, with 7 bases that match TRBD1. In germline, CDR1 is SGHTA, CDR2 FQGNSA. The junction had 8 bases not matched to a gene; V was cut back by 5 bases and J by 5 bases. The length of the CDR3 is 14 residues. In DNA form, the CDR3 reads TGTGCCAGCAGCCGAGACAGGGCGGGGACTGAAGCTTTCTTT. It translates to CASSRDRAGTEAFF.

A remark on this clonotype: With a much larger clone just one base away, this may be a read error. The chain employs TRBV30 and TRBJ1-2; D ambiguous. The CDR3 is 16 amino acids. With 2 bases removed from V and 4 bases from J, the gap between germline ends came to 20 bases. In germline, CDR1 is GTSNPN, CDR2 SVGIG (reference sequence). The CDR3 here is CAWSLMRYRRTYGYTF. The CDR3 bases are TGTGCCTGGAGTCTCATGCGTTATAGAAGGACCTATGGCTACACCTTC.

In this sample, this clonotype turned up many times. The CDR3 region is CASSGSMTNRKTYGYTF. The CDR3 coding sequence is TGTGCCAGTAGTGGTTCTATGACAAATCGAAAGACCTATGGCTACACCTTC. This sequence joins TRBV19 and TRBJ1-2; D ambiguous. Per the germline V gene, CDR1 is LNHDA and CDR2 is SQIVND (reference sequence). V shed 5 bases and J shed 4 bases, with 23 bases lying between them. The CDR3 covers 17 residues.